This T cell receptor (beta chain) was profiled in a study of CD4 and CD8 cells across lung adenocarcinoma regions. Localized lung adenocarcinoma, a non-small cell lung cancer, affected the donors. MiXCR, run by TCRdb on the PCR reads, gives a single entry per CDR3 protein. Here the sample spans about 20,000 distinct CDR3 sequences, roughly half being singletons. The CDR3 totals 16 residues. The germline V gene has CDR1 GTSNPN and CDR2 SVGIG (reference sequence). Sequencing was done on a sample of CD8+ T cells from the center of a lung tumor. The V gene is TRBV30, the J gene TRBJ2-1, with D possibly matching TRBD2 (6 bases). Near its end, the DNA agrees better with TRBJ2-5, so the J call may be wrong. The origin of this receptor is a female donor with lung adenocarcinoma. The CD4 and CD8 labels of this study may be unreliable. For the CDR3, the DNA is TGTGCCTGGAGTGTCCCGCGGGAAGTAGCGCAAGAGACCCAGTACTTC. Encoded protein: CAWSVPREVAQETQYF.